This T cell receptor (beta chain) was captured by sequencing in a study of blood T cell repertoires in COVID-19. Study as a whole: Samples representing acute and convalescent COVID-19 were sourced from the United States, Italy and Spain. PBMCs, B-cell-depleted T cells, or T cells provided the cDNA or gDNA that made up the material.

In the original analysis: Estimated nucleated cell counts came from reference gene primer amplification. The method was immunoSEQ multiplex PCR; TCRdb's version includes in-frame clones alone and lacks a portion of them. V, J and clone size are those of that table, while D and trimming were read from the DNA. The sample has 65,000 to 70,000 clones, more than 70% seen once; the top ten hold roughly 6.3%. Germline V CDR1 and CDR2: SGDLS, YYNGEE. Trimming pared 4 bases from V and 0 bases from J, leaving 16 bases between. The CDR3 has 16 amino acids. This clonotype originated in a woman between 55 and 75 years old with acute or convalescent COVID-19. The specimen was peripheral blood. V and J are TRBV9 and TRBJ1-1; D possibly corresponds to TRBD1 (6 bases). The CDR3 here is CASSMGATTMNTEAFF. The CDR3 DNA reads TGTGCCAGCAGCATGGGGGCCACTACAATGAACACTGAAGCTTTCTTT.